Following are 29 T cell receptor beta chains from one sample sequenced in a study of blood T cell repertoires in COVID-19 (TCRdb year 2020). Library construction relied on the immunoSEQ multiplex PCR assay. The table comes from immuneACCESS by way of TCRdb, which keeps in-frame sequences with V and J called. Part of the clones is missing from these tables; in studies checked, under half for an unresolved V gene and the rest for unknown reasons. Within this sample are around 230,000 clones, with around 83% of them counted one time only. Together, the top ten hold around 9.9% of the sample. The specimen was peripheral blood. These receptors came from a woman older than 75 with acute or convalescent COVID-19.

The rearrangement links TRBV5-1 to TRBJ2-3; possibly TRBD2 for D (5 bases). Per the germline V gene, CDR1 is SGHRS and CDR2 is YFSETQ. The CDR3 length is 15 residues. Trimming took 0 bases from V and 2 from J, leaving 10 bases between them. The CDR3 sequence: CASSLEPGITDTQYF. In nucleotides, the CDR3 is TGCGCCAGCAGCTTGGAACCGGGGATCACAGATACGCAGTATTTT. Full variable domain (outside the CDR3, taken from reference TRBV5-1 and TRBJ2-3): KAGVTQTPRYLIKTRGQQVTLSCSPISGHRSVSWYQQTPGQGLQFLFEYFSETQRNKGNFPGRFSGRQFSNSRSEMNVSTLELGDSALYLCASSLEPGITDTQYFGPGTRLTVL.

The chain links TRBV5-1 to TRBJ2-2, with 11 positions matching TRBD2. The CDR3 is 19 residues long. The germline gives CDR1 SGHRS, CDR2 YFSETQ. Losses at the gene ends were 3 bases for V and 4 bases for J; bases not matched to a gene: 14. The CDR3 region has the DNA TGCGCCAGCAGCTGGTTGGGACTAGCGGACTACGGAGGCACCGGGGAGCTGTTTTTT. It yields the protein CASSWLGLADYGGTGELFF.

The V call is TRBV6-5, the J call TRBJ2-1; 7 nucleotides agree with TRBD2. J was trimmed by 7 bases and V by 0 bases; bases with no gene match: 0. The germline V gene has CDR1 MNHEY and CDR2 SVGAGI. The CDR3 extends over 13 amino acids. In DNA form, the CDR3 reads TGTGCCAGCAGTTACTCAGCGGGAAATGAGCAGTTCTTC. Protein: CASSYSAGNEQFF.

The genes are TRBV19 and TRBJ1-5; D gene ambiguous. The V gene's germline CDR1 is LNHDA and CDR2 SQIVND (reference sequence). Between the trimmed V and J ends, which lost 1 base and 2 bases, there was a span of 6 bases. The CDR3 consists of 14 residues. CDR3 DNA: TGTGCCAGTAGTATAGTATTTGGCAATCAGCCCCAGCATTTT. Translation gives CASSIVFGNQPQHF.

The chain links TRBV7-3 to TRBJ2-7; a weak D match, TRBD2 (6 bases). The length of the CDR3 is 14 residues. Trimming pared 5 bases from V and 1 base from J, leaving 12 bases between. Germline V gives CDR1 SGHTA, CDR2 FQGTGA. The CDR3 coding sequence is TGTGCCAGCAGCCCAGACCGGGGGTCCTACGAGCAGTACTTC. It specifies CASSPDRGSYEQYF.

On this clone itself: The sample contains more than one DNA sequence encoding this CDR3. This chain connects TRBV12-3 or TRBV12-4 to TRBJ1-5; D is ambiguous. The CDR3 spans 12 residues. V was shortened by 4 bases and J by 3 bases, with 4 bases between the two germline ends. The CDR3 DNA follows: TGTGCCAGCAGTTCCTACAATCAGCCCCAGCATTTT. The encoded protein is CASSSYNQPQHF.

CDR3 sequence reads: CASSRQQGNYGYTF. For the CDR3, the DNA is TGTGCCAGCAGCCGCCAGCAGGGTAACTATGGCTACACCTTC. The chain carries TRBV5-5 and TRBJ1-2, with D maybe TRBD1 (5 bases). The CDR3 covers 14 residues. CDR1 SGHKS and CDR2 YYEKEE come from the germline V gene (reference sequence). V was shortened by 4 bases and J by 1 base, with 11 bases between the two germline ends.

This chain links TRBV28 with TRBJ1-1; 7 positions agree with TRBD1. Losses at the gene ends were 7 bases for V and 1 base for J; bases not matched to a gene: 3. Germline V gene sequence: CDR1 MDHEN, CDR2 SYDVKM. The CDR3 is 13 amino acids. The CDR3 loop reads CASIRTGNTEAFF. The CDR3 nucleotides are TGTGCCAGCATCCGGACAGGGAACACTGAAGCTTTCTTT.

This clone has a handful of counts. The sample carries other DNA sequences with the same CDR3. The V and J genes are TRBV28 and TRBJ1-4; 9 bases are shared with TRBD1. V lost 5 bases, J lost 5 bases, and 9 bases stayed unmatched. There are 16 residues in the CDR3. Germline V lookup: CDR1 MDHEN, CDR2 SYDVKM. CDR3: CASSPPGQGKNEKLFF. The CDR3 DNA reads as TGTGCCAGCAGTCCCCCGGGACAGGGAAAGAATGAAAAACTGTTTTTT.

This chain links TRBV7-9 with TRBJ1-2; D unresolved. The V end was cut by 4 bases, the J end by 8 bases, with 17 bases between. CDR1 and CDR2 (germline): SEHNR, FQNEAQ (reference sequence). The CDR3 runs to 14 residues. The CDR3, as DNA: TGTGCCAGCAGCTATCGGGGAGGCAGCTCGGGCTACACCTTC. Its protein product is CASSYRGGSSGYTF.

This clone is a singleton in its sample. V is TRBV9 and J is TRBJ2-3, with D perhaps TRBD1 (6 bases). The V gene lost 3 bases and the J gene lost 2 bases, with 19 bases spanning the gap. The CDR3 is made up of 17 amino acids. Germline CDR1 is SGDLS and CDR2 is YYNGEE. The DNA for the CDR3 is TGTGCCAGCAGCGCTATGACAGGTTACCTTACCACAGATACGCAGTATTTT. It encodes CASSAMTGYLTTDTQYF.

The CDR3 DNA reads as TGTGCCAGCAGCCAAGAAGGGGGGACAGGATTTAGGCCCCTCCACTTT. Protein product: CASSQEGGTGFRPLHF. The gene calls are TRBV4-2 and TRBJ1-6, with TRBD1 identical over 8 bases. CDR3 length equals 16 residues. The J segment lost 13 bases and the V segment lost 0 bases, leaving 11 bases of the junction unmatched. Per germline, CDR1 LGHNA and CDR2 YNFKEQ.

Comment on this clone: One junction end does not reproduce the germline sequence, and a read error may be involved. The rearrangement links TRBV6-2 or TRBV6-3 to TRBJ1-2, with D possibly being TRBD1 (5 bases). The CDR3 runs to 15 residues. Germline-derived CDR1 and CDR2 are MNHEY and SVGEGT. The CDR3 sequence is CASSYLGQDHYGHTF. As DNA, the CDR3 is TGTGCCAGCAGTTACCTGGGGCAGGATCACTATGGCCACACCTTC.

This CDR3 reads CASSLDQGTYGYTF. The CDR3 coding sequence is TGTGCCAGCAGCTTGGATCAGGGAACTTATGGCTACACCTTC. J is TRBJ1-2 and V is TRBV5-5, with D possibly TRBD1 on 5 matching bases. V was pared by 0 bases and J by 5 bases, with 11 bases between. The CDR3 contains 14 residues. In germline, CDR1 is SGHKS, CDR2 YYEKEE (reference sequence). The whole variable domain, filled in from reference TRBV5-5 and TRBJ1-2, reads DAGVTQSPTHLIKTRGQQVTLRCSPISGHKSVSWYQQVLGQGPQFIFQYYEKEERGRGNFPDRFSARQFPNYSSELNVNALLLGDSALYLCASSLDQGTYGYTFGSGTRLTVV.

This chain connects TRBV27 to TRBJ1-5, with D possibly matching TRBD1 (5 bases). CDR3 length equals 12 residues. CDR1 MNHEY and CDR2 SMNVEV come from the germline V gene (reference sequence). V was pared by 5 bases and J by 9 bases, with 11 bases between. For the CDR3, the DNA is TGTGCCAGCAGTCGGGCCGGGGGGCCCCAGCATTTT. This codes for CASSRAGGPQHF.

This rearrangement joins TRBV15 to TRBJ1-5, with D possibly matching TRBD1 (6 bases). The CDR3 covers 15 residues. Trimming cost V 0 bases and J 7 bases, with 13 bases left between them. Germline CDR1 LNHNV, CDR2 YYDKDF (reference sequence). CDR3 DNA sequence: TGTGCCACCAGCAGAGAATCGGGGGGCGGGCAGCCCCAGCATTTT. This codes for CATSRESGGGQPQHF.

This chain links TRBV5-1 with TRBJ2-5; TRBD2 matches 10 bases. Looked up from germline, CDR1 is SGHRS and CDR2 is YFSETQ. CDR3 length: 15 residues. Losses at the gene ends were 1 base for V and 4 bases for J; bases not matched to a gene: 4. The CDR3 nucleotides read TGCGCCAGCAGCTTGTCGTCTAGCGGGGGAGAGACCCAGTACTTC. Translation: CASSLSSSGGETQYF.

The chain couples TRBV9 to TRBJ1-2; 7 bases are a match to TRBD1. The CDR3 is made up of 14 amino acids. Germline CDR1 is SGDLS and CDR2 is YYNGEE. Germline trimming cut 4 bases from V and 2 bases from J; bases unmatched to any gene: 5. CDR3 residues: CASSPRGQNYGYTF. DNA for the CDR3: TGTGCCAGCAGCCCAAGGGGGCAAAACTATGGCTACACCTTC.

This clone has a single count. The chain recombines TRBV14 with TRBJ2-3; D possibly corresponds to TRBD1 (5 bases). V lost 4 bases and J 4 bases, leaving 15 bases between the germline ends. The CDR3 is 15 residues long. CDR1 SGHDN and CDR2 FVKESK come from the germline V gene. DNA for the CDR3: TGTGCCAGCAGCCCCAGGGATAAAGGGGCAGATACGCAGTATTTT. It translates to CASSPRDKGADTQYF.

The chain combines TRBV5-1 with TRBJ1-4; TRBD1 is a possible D gene (6 bases). V lost 3 bases and J lost 0, with 9 bases in between. Germline V gene lookup returns CDR1 SGHRS and CDR2 YFSETQ. This CDR3 contains 15 residues. The CDR3 coding sequence is TGCGCCAGCAGCTCCCAGGGGACAACTAATGAAAAACTGTTTTTT. Its translation is CASSSQGTTNEKLFF. The full variable domain, its missing parts supplied by reference TRBV5-1 and TRBJ1-4, is KAGVTQTPRYLIKTRGQQVTLSCSPISGHRSVSWYQQTPGQGLQFLFEYFSETQRNKGNFPGRFSGRQFSNSRSEMNVSTLELGDSALYLCASSSQGTTNEKLFFGSGTQLSVL.

The CDR3 DNA reads TGTGCCAGCAGTTTATCGACTAGCCCCTACAATGAGCAGTTCTTC. Amino acids: CASSLSTSPYNEQFF. The chain uses TRBV27 and TRBJ2-1; 7 bases align to TRBD2. The CDR3 runs 15 residues. Trimming at V came to 0 bases and at J to 2 bases, leaving 1 base not matched to a gene. Germline loops: CDR1 MNHEY, CDR2 SMNVEV (reference sequence).

The genes are TRBV19 and TRBJ1-4; D remains ambiguous. The CDR3 loop spans 19 amino acids. The germline CDR1 and CDR2 sequences are LNHDA and SQIVND (reference sequence). V dropped 0 bases and J dropped 8 bases, with 25 bases sitting between them. The CDR3 DNA sequence: TGTGCCAGTAGTATAGATCACTCTGCATCAAACCGGTTGTCAGAAAAACTGTTTTTT. The encoded protein is CASSIDHSASNRLSEKLFF.

The chain is built from TRBV7-2 and TRBJ2-3; TRBD2 matches 12 bases. V lost 5 bases, J lost 4 bases, and 1 base stayed unmatched. Germline V gene data show CDR1 as SGHTA and CDR2 as FQGNSA. This CDR3 is 14 amino acids long. The CDR3 reads CASSRTSGADTQYF. CDR3 coding DNA: TGTGCCAGCAGCCGGACTAGCGGGGCAGATACGCAGTATTTT.

V is TRBV11-2 and J is TRBJ2-7; TRBD1 might be the D (5 bases). This CDR3 spans 11 amino acids. Germline CDR1 and CDR2: SGHAT and FQNNGV. Trimming took 5 bases from V and 7 from J, leaving 9 bases between them. The CDR3 region is CASSPQGEQYF. The DNA for the CDR3 is TGTGCCAGCAGCCCCCAGGGAGAGCAGTACTTC. The whole variable domain, remainder taken from reference TRBV11-2 and TRBJ2-7, is EAGVAQSPRYKIIEKRQSVAFWCNPISGHATLYWYQQILGQGPKLLIQFQNNGVVDDSQLPKDRFSAERLKGVDSTLKIQPAKLEDSAVYLCASSPQGEQYFGPGTRLTVT.

CDR3 amino acids: CASSIALGTGRPEAFF. CDR3 bases: TGTGCCAGTAGTATAGCCCTCGGGACAGGGCGGCCTGAAGCTTTCTTT. The V gene is TRBV19, the J gene TRBJ1-1; 9 positions agree with TRBD1. There are 16 residues in the CDR3. Trimming at V came to 1 base and at J to 6 bases, leaving 9 bases not matched to a gene. Germline assignment: CDR1 LNHDA and CDR2 SQIVND (reference sequence).

The gene calls are TRBV12-2 and TRBJ2-1; the table's D call TRBD1 went unverified against the DNA. TRBV12-2 is a known pseudogene. This CDR3 has 16 residues. Written as DNA, the CDR3 is TGTGCAAGTCGCTTAGACAGGGGAGGTAGCTACAATGAGCAGTTCTTC. As protein: CASRLDRGGSYNEQFF.

V gene TRBV28 combines with J gene TRBJ1-5; no clear D gene. Trimming pared 0 bases from V and 0 bases from J, leaving 9 bases between. The germline gives CDR1 MDHEN, CDR2 SYDVKM. The length of the CDR3 is 16 residues. CDR3 sequence: CASSLWAEYSNQPQHF. CDR3 bases: TGTGCCAGCAGTTTATGGGCAGAATATAGCAATCAGCCCCAGCATTTT.

This chain joins TRBV24-1 and TRBJ1-2; 7 nucleotides line up with TRBD1. J gave up 5 bases and V 4 bases, and 6 bases lay outside the gene matches. The CDR3 extends over 14 amino acids. Germline V lookup: CDR1 KGHDR, CDR2 SFDVKD. The CDR3 sequence is CATSDPGGGYGYTF. In nucleotides, the CDR3 is TGTGCCACCAGTGACCCAGGGGGAGGTTATGGCTACACCTTC.

The chain recombines TRBV5-8 with TRBJ1-1, with TRBD1 identical over 7 bases. The CDR3 covers 15 residues. Germline CDR1 SGHTS, CDR2 YDEGEE. V gave up 4 bases and J gave up 0 bases; unmatched junction bases: 6. The CDR3 spells CASSGRTGVNTEAFF. The CDR3 DNA follows: TGTGCCAGCAGCGGCCGGACAGGAGTGAACACTGAAGCTTTCTTT.